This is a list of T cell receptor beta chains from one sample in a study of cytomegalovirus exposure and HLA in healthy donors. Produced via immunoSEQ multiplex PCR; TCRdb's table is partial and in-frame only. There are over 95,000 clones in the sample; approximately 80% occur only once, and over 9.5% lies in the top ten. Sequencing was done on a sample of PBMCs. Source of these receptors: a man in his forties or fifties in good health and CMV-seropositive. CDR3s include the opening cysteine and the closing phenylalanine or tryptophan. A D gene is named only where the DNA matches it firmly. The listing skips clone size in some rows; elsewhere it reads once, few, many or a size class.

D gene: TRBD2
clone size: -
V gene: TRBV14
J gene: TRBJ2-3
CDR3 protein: CASSHFLAGGPTDTQYF
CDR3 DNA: TGTGCCAGCAGCCATTTTTTGGCGGGGGGGCCGACAGATACGCAGTATTTT

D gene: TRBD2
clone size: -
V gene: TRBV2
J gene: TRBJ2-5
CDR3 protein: CASRDKTGTKETQYF
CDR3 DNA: TGTGCCAGCAGAGATAAGACCGGGACTAAAGAGACCCAGTACTTC

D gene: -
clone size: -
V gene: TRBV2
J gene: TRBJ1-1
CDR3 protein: CAPRKQGPNTEAFF
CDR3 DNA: TGTGCCCCACGGAAGCAGGGCCCGAACACTGAAGCTTTCTTT

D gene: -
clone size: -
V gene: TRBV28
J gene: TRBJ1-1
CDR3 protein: CASSLRGIEAFF
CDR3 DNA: TGTGCCAGCAGTTTACGGGGTATTGAAGCTTTCTTT

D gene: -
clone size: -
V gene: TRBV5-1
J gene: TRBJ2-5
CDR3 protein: CASSRGNQETQYF
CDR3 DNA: TGCGCCAGTTCAAGGGGTAATCAAGAGACCCAGTACTTC

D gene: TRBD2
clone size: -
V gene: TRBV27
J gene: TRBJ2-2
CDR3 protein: CASSSGGTGELFF
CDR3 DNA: TGTGCCAGCAGTTCGGGGGGCACCGGGGAGCTGTTTTTT

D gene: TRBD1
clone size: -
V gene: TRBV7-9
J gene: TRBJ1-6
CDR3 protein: CASSPGTVYNSPLHF
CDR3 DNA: TGTGCCAGCAGCCCCGGGACAGTTTATAATTCACCCCTCCACTTT

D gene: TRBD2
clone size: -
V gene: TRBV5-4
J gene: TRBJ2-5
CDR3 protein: CASSSGTNQETQYF
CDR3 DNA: TGTGCCAGCAGTTCCGGGACTAACCAAGAGACCCAGTACTTC

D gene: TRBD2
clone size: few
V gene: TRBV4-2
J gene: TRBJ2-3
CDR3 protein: CASSQLAGVFTDTQYF
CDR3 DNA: TGTGCCAGCAGCCAACTAGCGGGGGTATTCACAGATACGCAGTATTTT

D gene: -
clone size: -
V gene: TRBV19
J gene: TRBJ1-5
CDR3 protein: CASNSRGVFGGHQPQHF
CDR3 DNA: TGTGCCAGTAATTCGAGGGGAGTATTTGGGGGCCATCAGCCCCAGCATTTT

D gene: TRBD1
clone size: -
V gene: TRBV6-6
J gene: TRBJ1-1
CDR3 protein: CASLLGQGNTEAFF
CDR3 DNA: TGTGCCAGCCTTCTCGGACAGGGGAACACTGAAGCTTTCTTT

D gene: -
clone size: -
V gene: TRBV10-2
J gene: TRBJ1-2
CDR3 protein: CASSEPRDLPYGYTF
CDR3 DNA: TGCGCCAGCAGTGAGCCCCGGGACTTACCCTATGGCTACACCTTC

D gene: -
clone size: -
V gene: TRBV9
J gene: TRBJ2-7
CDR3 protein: CASSVEGGSGEQYF
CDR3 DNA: TGTGCCAGCAGCGTAGAAGGGGGATCGGGCGAGCAGTACTTC

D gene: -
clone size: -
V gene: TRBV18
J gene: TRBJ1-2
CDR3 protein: CASSPMEGHFYGYTF
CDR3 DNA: TGTGCCAGCTCACCGATGGAGGGGCACTTCTATGGCTACACCTTC

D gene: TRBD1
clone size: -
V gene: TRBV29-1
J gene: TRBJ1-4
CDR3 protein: CSVEDRGRNEKLFF
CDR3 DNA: TGCAGCGTTGAAGACAGGGGGCGGAATGAAAAACTGTTTTTT

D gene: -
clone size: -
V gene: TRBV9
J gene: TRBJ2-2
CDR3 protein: CASSVPGGGPNTGELFF
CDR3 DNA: TGTGCCAGCAGCGTCCCCGGCGGGGGCCCGAACACCGGGGAGCTGTTTTTT

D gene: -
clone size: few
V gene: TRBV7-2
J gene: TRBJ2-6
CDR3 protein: CASSFSQASGANVLTF
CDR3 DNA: TGTGCCAGCAGCTTCTCCCAGGCCTCTGGGGCCAACGTCCTGACTTTC